The 5 T cell receptor beta chains below all came from one sample that was sequenced in a study of T cells in Graves' hyperthyroidism and ophthalmopathy. The TCR beta CDR3 regions underwent amplification using RNA transcripts as the source. The study used the HTBI primer set for a first-round RT-PCR of the TCR CDR3. One entry per CDR3 protein results from TCRdb running MiXCR on the multiplex PCR reads. Of about 270,000 distinct CDR3 sequences listed, about 25% were seen once; the top ten hold over 25%. The sequenced sample was blood. Receptors were obtained from a man aged 40-55 years with Graves' hyperthyroidism that later progressed to Graves' ophthalmopathy.

V gene TRBV5-1 combines with J gene TRBJ2-6; TRBD1 is a possible D gene (5 bases). This CDR3 is 18 amino acids long. Germline V lookup: CDR1 SGHRS, CDR2 YFSETQ. Trimming took 0 bases from V and 2 from J, leaving 15 bases between them. CDR3 nucleotide sequence: TGCGCCAGCAGCTTGGAAGGACAAGGGGCCCCTGGGGCCAACGTCCTGACTTTC. This translates into CASSLEGQGAPGANVLTF.

This clonotype was seen repeatedly, ten times or more. V and J are TRBV15 and TRBJ1-2; tentative D call: TRBD1 (6 bases). The CDR3 totals 15 residues. CDR1 is LNHNV and CDR2 is YYDKDF in the germline V gene (reference sequence). The V and J ends lost 0 bases and 8 bases respectively, with 16 bases between them. The DNA for the CDR3 is TGTGCCACCAGCAGAGATCCGGACAGAGTCTTAGGCTACACCTTC. Translation: CATSRDPDRVLGYTF.

The rearrangement links TRBV28 to TRBJ2-7; 7 bases are shared with TRBD1. The CDR3 contains 14 residues. V trimming: 5 bases; J trimming: 2 bases; junction bases outside the gene matches: 6. Germline CDR1 is MDHEN and CDR2 is SYDVKM. This CDR3 reads CASSPQGEAYEQYF. CDR3 nucleotide sequence: TGTGCCAGCAGTCCTCAGGGGGAAGCCTACGAGCAGTACTTC.

This clonotype showed up just a few times. The gene calls are TRBV12-3 or TRBV12-4 and TRBJ1-1; D call uncertain. The CDR3 runs 14 residues. V was shortened by 2 bases and J by 2 bases, with 9 bases between the two germline ends. CDR3 sequence: CASSLFRSNTEAFF. CDR3 DNA: TGTGCCAGCAGTTTATTCCGATCAAACACTGAAGCTTTCTTT.

The chain employs TRBV6-1 and TRBJ2-7; TRBD1 aligns across 10 bases. V trimming: 4 bases; J trimming: 7 bases; junction bases outside the gene matches: 10. The CDR3 consists of 15 residues. CDR1 is MNHNS and CDR2 is SASEGT in the germline V gene. The CDR3: CASSGRDRGVREQYF. The CDR3, as DNA: TGTGCCAGCAGTGGGCGGGACAGGGGTGTGAGAGAGCAGTACTTC.